This T cell receptor (beta chain) was profiled in a study of blood T cell repertoires in COVID-19. Whole-study context: Whether acute or convalescent, the COVID-19 samples came from the United States, Italy and Spain.

Authors' methods: Amplification with reference gene primers provided the estimates of nucleated cell counts. TCRdb's table, derived via immunoSEQ multiplex PCR, lists solely in-frame clones and lacks some. V, J and clone size are those of that table, while D and trimming were read from the DNA. Seen here are approximately 270,000 clones, around nine tenths observed once, and the top ten hold about 8.7%. Germline lookup yields CDR1 LNHDA and CDR2 SQIVND (reference sequence). V lost 3 bases to trimming and J lost 10 bases, with 12 bases between them. The CDR3 loop spans 12 amino acids. This TCR came from a man in his forties with active or convalescent COVID-19. This chain connects TRBV19 to TRBJ1-1; D remains unclear. Specimen: peripheral blood. CDR3 sequence reads: CASSIGTAGAFF. As DNA, the CDR3 is TGTGCCAGTAGTATTGGTACGGCAGGAGCTTTCTTT. The complete variable domain, with remaining parts taken from reference TRBV19 and TRBJ1-1, reads DGGITQSPKYLFRKEGQNVTLSCEQNLNHDAMYWYRQDPGQGLRLIYYSQIVNDFQKGDIAEGYSVSREKKESFPLTVTSAQKNPTAFYLCASSIGTAGAFFGQGTRLTVV.